The next 22 T cell receptor beta chains were all read from a single sample in a study of regulatory T cells in long-lasting Graves disease. Arm-PCR of CDR3 regions with iRepertoire HTBI primers generated TCR beta libraries. Via MiXCR, TCRdb re-called the multiplex PCR reads, giving one row per CDR3 protein. The sample has about 420,000 distinct CDR3 sequences, around 15% seen once. Time point denoted: newly diagnosed GD, antithyroid drugs for less than 3 months. The TCR library was made from RNA that had been extracted from PBMCs in TRIzol. A further study also used this sample, focusing on T cells in Graves' hyperthyroidism and ophthalmopathy.

The sample here was peripheral blood mononuclear cells (PBMCs), taken at new diagnosis, from a patient treated with antithyroid drugs. These TCRs come from a woman between 18 and 30 years old with Graves disease.

This clonotype came up many times. The gene calls are TRBV12-3 or TRBV12-4 and TRBJ2-2, with D perhaps TRBD1 (5 bases). CDR3 length: 14 amino acids. The V end lost 1 base, the J end lost 3 bases, and 6 bases lay between the germline ends. Written as DNA, the CDR3 is TGTGCCAGCAGTTTAGTCAGGGACACCGGGGAGCTGTTTTTT. Translated: CASSLVRDTGELFF.

This clonotype was seen at least ten times. The V gene is TRBV3-1, the J gene TRBJ2-4; D is possibly TRBD1 (5 bases). This CDR3 contains 13 residues. The V and J ends lost 4 bases and 15 bases respectively, with 19 bases between them. CDR1 is LGHDT and CDR2 is YNNKEL in the germline V gene (reference sequence). In nucleotides, the CDR3 is TGTGCCAGCAGCCCCAATCTTGGGGCCTCGGGGTACTTC. Its protein is CASSPNLGASGYF.

The chain couples TRBV28 to TRBJ2-7, with a possible D match to TRBD1 (6 bases). With 8 bases removed from V and 3 bases from J, the gap between germline ends came to 20 bases. The CDR3 covers 15 residues. Germline-derived CDR1 and CDR2 are MDHEN and SYDVKM. CDR3 sequence: CASRRLRDTVYEQYF. Here the CDR3 DNA reads TGTGCCAGCCGACGACTCCGGGACACCGTCTACGAGCAGTACTTC.

This clonotype showed up many times. V and J are TRBV7-9 and TRBJ2-7; D possibly matches TRBD1 or TRBD2 (5 bases each). CDR1 is SEHNR and CDR2 is FQNEAQ in the germline V gene (reference sequence). The CDR3 runs to 16 residues. Trimming removed 5 bases from V and 0 bases from J, with 17 bases in between. The CDR3 DNA sequence: TGTGCCAGCAGCACACCAACCGGGACGGTCTCCTACGAGCAGTACTTC. As protein: CASSTPTGTVSYEQYF.

J is TRBJ2-3 and V is TRBV25-1; D is undetermined. The germline gives CDR1 MGHDK, CDR2 SYGVNS. Trimming took 3 bases from V and 7 from J, leaving 14 bases between them. The CDR3 runs to 14 residues. CDR3 coding DNA: TGTGCCAGCAGTGACCGGGTCGTCCCGTATACGCAGTATTTT. Its protein is CASSDRVVPYTQYF.

This chain connects TRBV10-3 to TRBJ2-3; D may be TRBD2 (5 bases). The CDR3 is 17 residues long. From germline, CDR1 is ENHRY and CDR2 SYGVKD. V was shortened by 6 bases and J by 0 bases, with 19 bases between the two germline ends. In nucleotides, the CDR3 is TGTGCCATCAGACACAGCCTAGCTGCGACGAGCACAGATACGCAGTATTTT. Residues: CAIRHSLAATSTDTQYF.

This clonotype turned up a few times. The DNA of the CDR3 is TGTGCCAGCAGCTTAGCGGGAGAAAACATTCAGTACTTC. Its translation: CASSLAGENIQYF. The chain is built from TRBV5-4 and TRBJ2-4; TRBD2 matches at 8 bases. CDR3 length: 13 amino acids. Losses at the gene ends were 2 bases for V and 5 bases for J; bases not matched to a gene: 0. The germline V gene has CDR1 SGHNT and CDR2 YYREEE (reference sequence). The full variable domain, its missing parts supplied by reference TRBV5-4 and TRBJ2-4, is ETGVTQSPTHLIKTRGQQVTLRCSSQSGHNTVSWYQQALGQGPQFIFQYYREEENGRGNFPPRFSGLQFPNYSSELNVNALELDDSALYLCASSLAGENIQYFGAGTRLSVL.

This clonotype was detected ten times or more. The V and J genes are TRBV2 and TRBJ1-1, with TRBD1 identical over 8 bases. The V segment lost 7 bases and the J segment 6 bases; nucleotides outside the gene matches: 4. Germline V gene lookup returns CDR1 SNHLY and CDR2 FYNNEI. The CDR3 runs 12 residues. The CDR3 region is CASNRGVPEAFF. In DNA form, the CDR3 reads TGTGCCAGCAACAGGGGGGTCCCTGAAGCTTTCTTT.

About this clonotype: This may stem from a read error, because a much larger clone lies one nucleotide away. J is TRBJ2-4 and V is TRBV29-1, with 7 positions matching TRBD1. From germline, CDR1 is SQVTM and CDR2 ANQGSEA. CDR3 length: 12 amino acids. V lost 1 base to trimming and J lost 13 bases; unmatched junction nucleotides: 7. CDR3 protein: CSVEGDSLEQYF. The CDR3, as DNA: TGCAGCGTTGAAGGGGACAGCTTGGAGCAGTACTTC.

This clonotype was recorded many times. The chain carries TRBV13 and TRBJ2-3, with 14 bases lining up with TRBD2. The V and J ends lost 5 bases and 4 bases, in that order; junction bases with no gene match: 14. Germline V gene sequence: CDR1 PRHDT, CDR2 FYEKMQ (reference sequence). The CDR3 totals 19 residues. DNA for the CDR3: TGTGCCAGCAGCGGACGGACTAGCGGGAGGACCGGAGGGGCAGATACGCAGTATTTT. Translation: CASSGRTSGRTGGADTQYF.

Points on this clonotype: A read error likely explains this, since a far larger clone differs by one base. The chain is built from TRBV3-1 and TRBJ2-1; 7 bases fit TRBD2. The last part of the DNA fits TRBJ2-5 better; the J call may be wrong. The CDR3 has 15 residues. Germline loops: CDR1 LGHDT, CDR2 YNNKEL (reference sequence). CDR3 region: CASSQDPGGRENQYF. CDR3 bases: TGTGCCAGCAGCCAAGATCCGGGGGGAAGGGAGAACCAGTACTTC.

This clonotype was seen at least ten times. The V and J genes are TRBV3-1 and TRBJ1-1; D gene ambiguous. This CDR3 contains 14 residues. The V gene's germline CDR1 is LGHDT and CDR2 YNNKEL (reference sequence). The ends were cut back, 1 base at V and 1 base at J, with 7 bases in the middle. In DNA form, the CDR3 reads TGTGCCAGCAGCCAAGGACCCGAGAACACTGAAGCTTTCTTT. Its translation is CASSQGPENTEAFF.

This clonotype was seen many times. The rearrangement links TRBV7-3 to TRBJ2-5; a possible D gene is TRBD2 (6 bases). The CDR3 totals 14 residues. V was cut by 3 bases and J by 0 bases, with 8 bases left in between. Germline loops: CDR1 SGHTA, CDR2 FQGTGA. The CDR3 DNA follows: TGTGCCAGCAGCTTCGGACTAAACCAAGAGACCCAGTACTTC. Protein product: CASSFGLNQETQYF.

This clonotype has more than one count but fewer than ten. V gene TRBV5-6 combines with J gene TRBJ2-7; no definite D call. The length of the CDR3 is 15 residues. Germline CDR1 is SGHDT and CDR2 is YYEEEE. V was trimmed by 1 base and J by 3 bases, leaving 14 bases between them. The CDR3 spells CASSLYGPLGYEQYF. The CDR3 DNA reads as TGTGCCAGCAGCTTGTACGGACCCCTGGGCTACGAGCAGTACTTC.

The rearrangement uses TRBV20-1 and TRBJ2-1; D not resolved. The CDR3 consists of 14 residues. Germline CDR1 DFQATT, CDR2 SNEGSKA (reference sequence). Trimming removed 1 base from V and 4 bases from J, with 11 bases in between. CDR3 in amino acids: CSARAPTGYNEQFF. Written as DNA, the CDR3 is TGCAGTGCTAGAGCCCCGACTGGATACAATGAGCAGTTCTTC.

This clonotype occurred many times. The chain recombines TRBV7-2 with TRBJ2-1; TRBD2 matches at 7 bases. With V trimmed by 2 bases and J by 4 bases, 5 bases remained unmatched. The germline gives CDR1 SGHTA, CDR2 FQGNSA. This CDR3 is 15 amino acids long. The CDR3 region is CASSLSGKIYNEQFF. The CDR3, as DNA: TGTGCCAGCAGCTTAAGCGGGAAGATATACAATGAGCAGTTCTTC. Looking up the rest from reference TRBV7-2 and TRBJ2-1 gives the full variable domain: GAGVSQSPSNKVTEKGKDVELRCDPISGHTALYWYRQSLGQGLEFLIYFQGNSAPDKSGLPSDRFSAERTGGSVSTLTIQRTQQEDSAVYLCASSLSGKIYNEQFFGPGTRLTVL.

The chain links TRBV3-1 to TRBJ2-1, with TRBD1 matching 9 bases. Germline assignment: CDR1 LGHDT and CDR2 YNNKEL (reference sequence). V shed 1 base, J shed 12 bases, and the junction held 7 bases outside the gene matches. The CDR3 sequence is 14 residues long. Here the CDR3 DNA reads TGTGCCAGCAGCCAAGGACCTTTGACAGGGGGGCAGTTCTTC. This translates into CASSQGPLTGGQFF.

V usage is TRBV7-8 and J usage is TRBJ2-1; TRBD1 matches at 12 bases. The J call is in doubt because the DNA end fits TRBJ2-5 better. CDR1 is SGHVS and CDR2 is FQNEAQ in the germline V gene. The CDR3 is made up of 15 amino acids. This CDR3 reads CASGSRDRGHETQYF. The CDR3 region has the DNA TGTGCCAGCGGCAGCCGGGACAGGGGGCACGAGACCCAGTACTTC.

This clonotype has just a few counts. The V gene is TRBV5-6, the J gene TRBJ2-3, with 9 bases that match TRBD2. The J segment lost 3 bases and the V segment lost 4 bases, leaving 6 bases of the junction unmatched. The CDR3 totals 15 residues. The germline gives CDR1 SGHDT, CDR2 YYEEEE. CDR3 nucleotides: TGTGCCAGCAGCACTCTAGCGGGATCGACAGATACGCAGTATTTT. This gives the protein CASSTLAGSTDTQYF.

This clonotype was picked up many times. The V call is TRBV28, the J call TRBJ2-2; weak D call: TRBD2 (5 bases). The CDR3 spans 11 residues. Trimming took 10 bases from V and 6 from J, leaving 9 bases between them. In germline, CDR1 is MDHEN, CDR2 SYDVKM. The CDR3 DNA reads TGTGCCACCCGGGGAGCCGGGGAGCTGTTTTTT. Translated, it gives CATRGAGELFF.

This clonotype was picked up many times. J is TRBJ1-1 and V is TRBV28; D is unresolved. V shed 5 bases and J shed 0 bases, with 4 bases lying between them. The CDR3 runs 12 residues. The germline CDR1 and CDR2 sequences are MDHEN and SYDVKM. In DNA form, the CDR3 reads TGTGCCAGCAGTATCTTGAACACTGAAGCTTTCTTT. Translating gives CASSILNTEAFF.

This clonotype was seen a handful of times. The V gene is TRBV20-1, the J gene TRBJ1-2; 8 bases map to TRBD1. CDR3 length: 13 residues. The junction had 6 bases not matched to a gene; V was cut back by 3 bases and J by 6 bases. Germline CDR1 DFQATT, CDR2 SNEGSKA (reference sequence). CDR3 DNA sequence: TGCAGTGCTAGTCGGCAGGGGGCTGATGGCTACACCTTC. Protein: CSASRQGADGYTF.